One and the same sample provided the 9 T cell receptor beta chains below, sequenced in a study of blood T cell repertoires in COVID-19. Libraries were prepared by immunoSEQ multiplex PCR; TCRdb keeps only in-frame clonotypes and omits some of them. The table includes approximately 220,000 clones, around 90% detected once. The sequenced material came from PBMCs or T cells enriched from blood (not recorded which). These TCRs come from a woman younger than 45 who had recovered from COVID-19.

This sequence joins TRBV13 and TRBJ2-5; TRBD1 agrees at 9 bases. Trimming cost V 5 bases and J 4 bases; bases outside gene matches: 8. The CDR3 runs 15 residues. Germline-derived CDR1 and CDR2 are PRHDT and FYEKMQ (reference sequence). CDR3 in DNA: TGTGCCAGCAGCCTAACACAGGGGGCAGGAGAGACCCAGTACTTC. Its translation is CASSLTQGAGETQYF. The variable domain in full, completed from reference TRBV13 and TRBJ2-5, reads AAGVIQSPRHLIKEKRETATLKCYPIPRHDTVYWYQQGPGQDPQFLISFYEKMQSDKGSIPDRFSAQQFSDYHSELNMSSLELGDSALYFCASSLTQGAGETQYFGPGTRLLVL.

V and J are TRBV7-3 and TRBJ1-6; no firm D call. Germline V CDR1 and CDR2: SGHTA, FQGTGA. V lost 5 bases and J lost 11, with 13 bases in between. There are 13 residues in the CDR3. The CDR3 DNA is TGTGCCAGCAGCACCAACAAATTTGCACCCCTCCACTTT. Amino acid sequence: CASSTNKFAPLHF.

This clone was detected a few times. The rearrangement joins TRBV6-5 to TRBJ2-7; TRBD1 is a possible D gene (6 bases). In germline, CDR1 is MNHEY, CDR2 SVGAGI. This CDR3 contains 15 residues. V was cut by 6 bases and J by 2 bases, with 17 bases left in between. The CDR3 nucleotides are TGTGCCAGCAGACGCTATGTGGGGGCCCCCTACGAGCAGTACTTC. Its protein product is CASRRYVGAPYEQYF.

A single count supports this clone. The chain couples TRBV9 to TRBJ2-5; 10 bases are shared with TRBD1. CDR3 size: 14 residues. Germline V gene data show CDR1 as SGDLS and CDR2 as YYNGEE. After removal of 3 bases from V and 4 bases from J, the junction contained 3 bases not matched to a gene. This chain's CDR3 is CASSAWDRGETQYF. The CDR3 nucleotides are TGTGCCAGCAGCGCGTGGGACAGGGGAGAGACCCAGTACTTC.

CDR3 DNA sequence: TGCGCCAGCAGCCAAGTACTACTAGCGGGGGACGAGCAGTACTTC. Residues: CASSQVLLAGDEQYF. The chain combines TRBV4-3 with TRBJ2-7; 11 nucleotides match TRBD2. V lost 1 base and J lost 5; bases outside the gene matches: 4. CDR3 length: 15 amino acids. The V gene's germline CDR1 is LGHNA and CDR2 YSLEER.

This chain connects TRBV9 to TRBJ1-1, with a tentative D call TRBD1 (5 bases). V was trimmed by 0 bases and J by 11 bases, leaving 14 bases between them. Per the germline V gene, CDR1 is SGDLS and CDR2 is YYNGEE. The CDR3 is made up of 13 amino acids. The CDR3 protein is CASSVAFGGEAFF. In nucleotides, the CDR3 is TGTGCCAGCAGCGTAGCTTTCGGGGGGGAGGCTTTCTTT.

This chain joins TRBV5-1 and TRBJ1-2; D perhaps matches TRBD1 (6 bases). In germline, CDR1 is SGHRS, CDR2 YFSETQ. V lost 2 bases and J 3 bases, leaving 11 bases between the germline ends. CDR3 length: 14 amino acids. Written as DNA, the CDR3 is TGCGCCAGCAGCTTCGGGACAACCGACTATGGCTACACCTTC. Residues: CASSFGTTDYGYTF.

V usage is TRBV29-1 and J usage is TRBJ2-7; 7 nucleotides align to TRBD2. Trimming at V came to 3 bases and at J to 7 bases, leaving 3 bases not matched to a gene. In germline, CDR1 is SQVTM, CDR2 ANQGSEA. This CDR3 spans 11 amino acids. The CDR3: CSVDRGGEQYF. The CDR3 DNA follows: TGCAGCGTTGATAGGGGAGGGGAGCAGTACTTC.

This clone was found once. The rearrangement uses TRBV9 and TRBJ2-7; 7 bases agree with TRBD1. V shed 0 bases, J shed 0 bases, and the junction held 0 bases outside the gene matches. This CDR3 spans 14 amino acids. Germline V CDR1 and CDR2: SGDLS, YYNGEE. The CDR3: CASSVGDSSYEQYF. The CDR3 DNA is TGTGCCAGCAGCGTAGGGGACAGCTCCTACGAGCAGTACTTC.